The 2 T cell receptor beta chains below all came from one sample that was sequenced in a study of control samples from healthy donors and cancer patients. The table came from immunoSEQ multiplex PCR; TCRdb's copy has only in-frame clones and leaves some out. The data show around 110,000 clones, over 90% seen once. Input material: blood. All receptors derive from a man aged 25-45 years in good health.

The V and J genes are TRBV7-9 and TRBJ2-3, with a weak D call TRBD2 (6 bases). This CDR3 region has 13 residues. Germline V gene lookup returns CDR1 SEHNR and CDR2 FQNEAQ (reference sequence). The V end was cut by 1 base, the J end by 6 bases, with 8 bases between. CDR3 nucleotides: TGTGCCAGCAGCTTAGAGACTAGGGATACGCAGTATTTT. It translates to CASSLETRDTQYF. Full variable domain (rest looked up from reference TRBV7-9 and TRBJ2-3): DTGVSQNPRHKITKRGQNVTFRCDPISEHNRLYWYRQTLGQGPEFLTYFQNEAQLEKSRLLSDRFSAERPKGSFSTLEIQRTEQGDSAMYLCASSLETRDTQYFGPGTRLTVL.

The V and J genes are TRBV27 and TRBJ2-2; the D gene could be TRBD1 or TRBD2 (6 bases each). Trimming removed 3 bases at V and 4 bases at J, with 18 bases between. The CDR3 is 17 amino acids. The germline V gene encodes CDR1 MNHEY and CDR2 SMNVEV (reference sequence). The CDR3 loop is CASSLGAGNVGTGELFF. The CDR3 nucleotides are TGTGCCAGCAGTTTGGGGGCGGGGAACGTCGGCACCGGGGAGCTGTTTTTT.